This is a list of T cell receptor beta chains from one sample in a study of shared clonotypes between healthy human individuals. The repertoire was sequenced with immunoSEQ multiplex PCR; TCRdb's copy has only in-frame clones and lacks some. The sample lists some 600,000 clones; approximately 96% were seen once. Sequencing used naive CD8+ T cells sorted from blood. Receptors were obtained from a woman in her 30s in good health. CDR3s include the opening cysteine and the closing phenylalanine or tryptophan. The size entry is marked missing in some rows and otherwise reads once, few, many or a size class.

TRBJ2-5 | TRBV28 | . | CASSLNWGQGLEETQYF
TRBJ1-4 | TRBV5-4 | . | CASSLGLETTNEKLFF
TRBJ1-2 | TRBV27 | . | CASSPGQPGYGYTF
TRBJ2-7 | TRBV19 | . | CASSIDRGYEQYF
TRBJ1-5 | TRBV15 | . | CATSAGQVQPQHF
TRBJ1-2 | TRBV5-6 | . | CASSEDRTVNYGYTF
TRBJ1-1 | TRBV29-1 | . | CSVIGRTYMNTEAFF
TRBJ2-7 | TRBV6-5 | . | CASSFTSGRINEQYF
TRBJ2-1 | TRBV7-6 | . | CASSRTSATYNEQFF
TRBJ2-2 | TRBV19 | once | CASSILVGGDTGELFF
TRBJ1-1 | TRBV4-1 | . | CASSIRVNTEAFF
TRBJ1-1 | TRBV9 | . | CASRQQGDTEAFF
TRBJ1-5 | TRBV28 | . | CASSLAPQGMNQPQHF
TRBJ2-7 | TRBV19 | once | CASSILAGYEQYF
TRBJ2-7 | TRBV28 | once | CASSFAPGTSGIYEQYF